Sequencing of this TCR beta chain was carried out in a study of blood T cell repertoires in COVID-19. Across the whole study: Sources were T cells, B-cell-depleted T cells, or PBMCs; the material itself was cDNA or gDNA.

The count of this clone is one. Assay used: immunoSEQ multiplex PCR; TCRdb lists only in-frame clones, some missing. The repertoire holds about 51,000 clones, with just over 85% as singletons. Sequences were obtained from peripheral blood. The receptor's source is an elderly man with active COVID-19.

The CDR3 sequence: CASSQATLSGNTIYF. The CDR3 nucleotides are TGTGCCAGCAGCCAAGCGACATTGTCTGGAAACACCATATATTTT. The rearrangement joins TRBV3-1 (or the pseudogene TRBV3-2) to TRBJ1-3; no firm D call. The germline V and J ends were trimmed by 1 base and 1 base, with 8 bases remaining between them. The CDR3 spans 15 residues. Looked up from germline, CDR1 is LGHDT and CDR2 is YNNKEL (reference sequence).